The clone carrying this T cell receptor beta chain was seen more than once but under ten times. The target antigen is unknown. This CDR3 has 16 residues. V lost 5 bases and J lost 2; bases outside the gene matches: 11. The data originate from a study of blood T cells in healthy people across ages. The second PCR ran about 6 to 12 cycles with a sample-barcoded 5' primer and J-beta primers. TCRdb re-called the 5' RACE reads through MiXCR, storing one row per CDR3 protein. Seen here are 600,000 to 900,000 distinct CDR3 sequences, 20% to 30% observed once, and the top ten hold 2.5% to 3.5%. Whole-study findings and limits: When one million T cells were used, diversity estimates were thought to be underestimates. Compared with aged donors, long-lived donors showed fewer expanded clones, suggesting selection.

The same specimen was also included in a second study, on T cells of mothers and their children. That report adds: A few healthy Caucasian mothers, along with their six children, were the donors. Sequencing got over 8.5 million TCR beta CDR3 reads from each mother and about 3.1 million from each child.

This receptor was identified in a boy aged 5-17 years in good health. The source material was blood. The chain links TRBV12-3 or TRBV12-4 to TRBJ2-5, with TRBD2 matching 7 bases. The chain's CDR3 is CASSPRAAGYQETQYF. The CDR3 DNA follows: TGTGCCAGCAGTCCCCGTGCAGCGGGGTATCAAGAGACCCAGTACTTC.